The 4 T cell receptor beta chains presented below share a single source sample, sequenced in a study of OX40 agonist ivuxolimab in advanced cancers. Method: immunoSEQ multiplex PCR; TCRdb's copy keeps in-frame clones and lacks some. Among some 90,000 clones listed, 87% were seen once. The sample consisted of CD4+ or CD8+ T cells sorted from blood, taken in a trial of the OX40 agonist ivuxolimab. Every receptor here comes from an adult with an advanced solid tumor such as melanoma, head and neck, liver or kidney cancer.

This chain joins TRBV19 and TRBJ2-1, with 8 bases lining up with TRBD2. The V and J ends lost 10 bases and 5 bases, in that order; junction bases with no gene match: 10. Germline assignment: CDR1 LNHDA and CDR2 SQIVND (reference sequence). This CDR3 comprises 14 residues. The CDR3 loop reads CATKEELADNEQFF. DNA for the CDR3: TGTGCCACTAAAGAGGAACTAGCGGACAATGAGCAGTTCTTC.

This chain connects TRBV9 to TRBJ1-1; 7 nucleotides agree with TRBD1. The CDR3 runs to 14 residues. The V and J ends lost 2 bases and 3 bases, in that order; junction bases with no gene match: 4. CDR1 and CDR2 from the germline V gene are SGDLS and YYNGEE. This chain's CDR3 is CASSVGQRDTEAFF. The CDR3 DNA reads TGTGCCAGCAGCGTGGGACAGCGGGACACTGAAGCTTTCTTT.

Only one count was recorded for this clone. The chain recombines TRBV4-1 with TRBJ1-6, with D possibly matching TRBD1 (6 bases). CDR3 size: 12 residues. Germline lookup yields CDR1 MGHRA and CDR2 YSYEKL. V lost 2 bases, J lost 14 bases, and 10 bases lay in between. The CDR3 nucleotides read TGCGCCAGCAGCCAAAGGACAGAGGCCCTCCACTTT. Translating gives CASSQRTEALHF.

The chain employs TRBV5-4 and TRBJ1-3, with D hard to call. Germline lookup yields CDR1 SGHNT and CDR2 YYREEE (reference sequence). V was cut by 3 bases and J by 8 bases, with 18 bases left in between. The CDR3 runs to 15 residues. The CDR3 reads CASSYSGSRSDTIYF. CDR3 sequence (DNA): TGTGCCAGCAGCTATTCTGGGTCTCGGTCGGACACCATATATTTT. Drawing the rest from reference TRBV5-4 and TRBJ1-3, the complete variable domain is ETGVTQSPTHLIKTRGQQVTLRCSSQSGHNTVSWYQQALGQGPQFIFQYYREEENGRGNFPPRFSGLQFPNYSSELNVNALELDDSALYLCASSYSGSRSDTIYFGEGSWLTVV.